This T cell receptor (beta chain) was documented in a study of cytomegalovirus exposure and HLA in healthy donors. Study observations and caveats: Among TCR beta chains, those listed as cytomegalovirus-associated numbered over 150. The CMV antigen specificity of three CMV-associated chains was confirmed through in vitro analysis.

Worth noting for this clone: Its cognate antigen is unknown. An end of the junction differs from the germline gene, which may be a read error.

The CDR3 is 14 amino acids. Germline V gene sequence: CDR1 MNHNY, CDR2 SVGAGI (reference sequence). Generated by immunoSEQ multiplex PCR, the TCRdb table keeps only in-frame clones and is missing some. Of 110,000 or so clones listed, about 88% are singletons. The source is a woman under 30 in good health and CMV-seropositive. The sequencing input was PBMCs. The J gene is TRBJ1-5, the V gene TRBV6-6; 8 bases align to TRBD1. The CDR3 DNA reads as TGTGCCAGCACCCAGGACAGGGTTCATCAACCCCAGCATTTT. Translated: CASTQDRVHQPQHF.